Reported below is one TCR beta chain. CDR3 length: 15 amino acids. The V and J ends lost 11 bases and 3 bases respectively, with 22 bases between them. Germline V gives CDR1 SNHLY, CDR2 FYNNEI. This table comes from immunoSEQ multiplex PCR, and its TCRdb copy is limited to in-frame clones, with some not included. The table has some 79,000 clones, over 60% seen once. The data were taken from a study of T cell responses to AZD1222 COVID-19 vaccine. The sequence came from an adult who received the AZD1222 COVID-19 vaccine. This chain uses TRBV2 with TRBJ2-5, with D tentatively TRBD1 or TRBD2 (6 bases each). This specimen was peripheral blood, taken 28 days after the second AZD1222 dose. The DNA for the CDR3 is TGTGCCTTTCCCCCCGGGGGCAACCGGGAAGAGACCCAGTACTTC. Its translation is CAFPPGGNREETQYF.